These 14 T cell receptor beta chains share one sample of origin, sequenced in a study of blood T cell repertoires in COVID-19. Sequencing was performed with immunoSEQ multiplex PCR; in TCRdb, only in-frame clones are kept and a portion is missing. Found here are about 220,000 clones, 88% of them singletons; the top ten hold just over 2.5%. The sequenced material came from PBMCs or T cells enriched from blood (not recorded which). The receptors stem from a woman between 25 and 40 years old who had recovered from COVID-19.

DNA of the CDR3: TGCAGCGTTGAAAACAGGGGCATGAACACTGAAGCTTTCTTT. Protein: CSVENRGMNTEAFF. This chain joins TRBV29-1 and TRBJ1-1; 7 bases fit TRBD1. Germline-derived CDR1 and CDR2 are SQVTM and ANQGSEA. The CDR3 is made up of 14 amino acids. V was pared by 2 bases and J by 0 bases, with 3 bases of the junction left unmatched.

V and J are TRBV10-1 and TRBJ1-2, with 7 nucleotides matching TRBD1. J lost 3 bases, V lost 9 bases, and 10 bases had no gene match. The CDR3 totals 14 residues. Germline assignment: CDR1 WNHNN and CDR2 SYGVQD (reference sequence). The CDR3, as DNA: TGCGCCAGGAGAATAACTGGACAGGACTATGGCTACACCTTC. Protein sequence: CARRITGQDYGYTF.

The V call is TRBV7-9, the J call TRBJ2-1; D is uncertain. Between the trimmed V and J ends, which lost 6 bases and 1 base, there was a span of 13 bases. This CDR3 has 15 amino acids. The germline V gene encodes CDR1 SEHNR and CDR2 FQNEAQ (reference sequence). DNA for the CDR3: TGTGCCAGCAGGCCGAGTAGCCGGTCCTACAATGAGCAGTTCTTC. This codes for CASRPSSRSYNEQFF.

The chain uses TRBV9 and TRBJ2-7, with 12 bases that match TRBD2. In germline, CDR1 is SGDLS, CDR2 YYNGEE. The CDR3 consists of 16 residues. Germline trimming cut 0 bases from V and 4 bases from J; bases unmatched to any gene: 5. The CDR3: CASSVGDGLAGYEQYF. DNA for the CDR3: TGTGCCAGCAGCGTAGGAGACGGACTAGCGGGGTACGAGCAGTACTTC.

The sample holds one count of this clone. The chain employs TRBV6-5 and TRBJ2-1, with TRBD1 identical over 7 bases. V was pared by 4 bases and J by 4 bases, with 7 bases of the junction left unmatched. CDR1 is MNHEY and CDR2 is SVGAGI in the germline V gene. CDR3 size: 15 residues. This CDR3 reads CASSSSGTAYNEQFF. CDR3 sequence (DNA): TGTGCCAGCAGTTCCTCCGGGACAGCTTACAATGAGCAGTTCTTC.

The DNA for the CDR3 is TGTGCCAGCAGTTTAGGCGGGTCTTCTTACGAGCAGTACTTC. This translates into CASSLGGSSYEQYF. V and J are TRBV27 and TRBJ2-7; possibly TRBD2 for D (5 bases). V lost 2 bases and J 4 bases, leaving 12 bases between the germline ends. The germline V gene has CDR1 MNHEY and CDR2 SMNVEV (reference sequence). The CDR3 contains 14 residues.

This chain connects TRBV11-2 to TRBJ2-7; the match to TRBD1 covers 7 bases. V gave up 5 bases and J gave up 5 bases; unmatched junction bases: 3. There are 12 residues in the CDR3. Germline V gene data show CDR1 as SGHAT and CDR2 as FQNNGV. CDR3 DNA sequence: TGTGCCAGCAGCCGAACAGGGGACGAGCAGTACTTC. This codes for CASSRTGDEQYF.

This rearrangement joins TRBV7-8 to TRBJ2-3; tentatively, D is TRBD2 (6 bases). This CDR3 comprises 17 residues. Trimming took off 5 bases at V and 1 base at J, with 19 bases between the two ends. Per germline, CDR1 SGHVS and CDR2 FQNEAQ. The CDR3 region is CASSPLAAGGGTDTQYF. As DNA, the CDR3 is TGTGCCAGCAGCCCCCTCGCTGCCGGGGGAGGCACAGATACGCAGTATTTT. Looking up the rest from reference TRBV7-8 and TRBJ2-3 gives the full variable domain: GAGVSQSPRYKVAKRGQDVALRCDPISGHVSLFWYQQALGQGPEFLTYFQNEAQLDKSGLPSDRFFAERPEGSVSTLKIQRTQQEDSAVYLCASSPLAAGGGTDTQYFGPGTRLTVL.

The V and J genes are TRBV19 and TRBJ2-7, with a tentative D call TRBD1 (6 bases). Trimming shortened V by 5 bases and J by 3 bases, and 11 bases separated the two germline ends. Germline V CDR1 and CDR2: LNHDA, SQIVND (reference sequence). The CDR3 has 13 residues. The CDR3 sequence is CASSLRTDYEQYF. The CDR3 coding sequence is TGTGCCAGTAGTCTCCGGACAGACTACGAGCAGTACTTC.

This clone has ten or more counts. The chain combines TRBV9 with TRBJ2-2; 13 nucleotides align to TRBD2. The CDR3 spans 20 residues. With 0 bases clipped from V and 7 bases from J, the junction kept 15 bases outside the gene matches. CDR1 is SGDLS, CDR2 YYNGEE, per germline. CDR3 residues: CASSVGFGLAGAPRDGELFF. The CDR3 DNA sequence: TGTGCCAGCAGCGTAGGCTTCGGACTAGCGGGGGCCCCAAGGGACGGGGAGCTGTTTTTT.

This sequence joins TRBV13 and TRBJ2-7; 11 nucleotides match TRBD2. CDR1 and CDR2 from the germline V gene are PRHDT and FYEKMQ (reference sequence). The junction had 10 bases not matched to a gene; V was cut back by 6 bases and J by 6 bases. The CDR3 contains 15 residues. The CDR3 DNA reads as TGTGCCAGCAGACGGAGTAGCGGGGGGGCCTCCGAGCAGTACTTC. Residues: CASRRSSGGASEQYF. The complete variable domain, with remaining parts taken from reference TRBV13 and TRBJ2-7, reads AAGVIQSPRHLIKEKRETATLKCYPIPRHDTVYWYQQGPGQDPQFLISFYEKMQSDKGSIPDRFSAQQFSDYHSELNMSSLELGDSALYFCASRRSSGGASEQYFGPGTRLTVT.

The chain has TRBV9 and TRBJ1-2; D is perhaps TRBD1 (5 bases). With 0 bases removed from V and 8 bases from J, the gap between germline ends came to 11 bases. This CDR3 comprises 13 residues. Germline loops: CDR1 SGDLS, CDR2 YYNGEE. This CDR3 is CASSVGDSEGYTF. In DNA, the CDR3 is TGTGCCAGCAGCGTAGGAGACAGTGAGGGCTACACCTTC.

CDR3 region: CASRQGRGNQPQHF. CDR3 DNA sequence: TGTGCCAGCAGACAGGGCAGGGGCAATCAGCCCCAGCATTTT. The rearrangement uses TRBV6-5 and TRBJ1-5, with D possibly being TRBD1 (6 bases). Germline lookup yields CDR1 MNHEY and CDR2 SVGAGI. The CDR3 loop spans 14 amino acids. Trimming pared 6 bases from V and 2 bases from J, leaving 11 bases between.

The rearrangement joins TRBV4-3 to TRBJ2-1, with D possibly being TRBD1 (6 bases). This CDR3 region has 15 residues. Germline assignment: CDR1 LGHNA and CDR2 YSLEER. The V and J ends lost 3 bases and 3 bases respectively, with 12 bases between them. CDR3 in DNA: TGCGCCAGCAGCCAGGACCGGGACAACTACAATGAGCAGTTCTTC. Protein product: CASSQDRDNYNEQFF.